The present T cell receptor beta chain was sequenced within a study of long-term antiretroviral therapy in people with HIV. With survey level as its setting, the immunoSEQ assay was v3.0. TCRdb's table, derived via immunoSEQ multiplex PCR, lists solely in-frame clones and lacks some. The sample has about 25,000 clones, 81% seen once. Trimming cost V 3 bases and J 6 bases; bases outside gene matches: 16. CDR1 and CDR2 (germline): WSHSY, SAAADI. The CDR3 is 18 residues long. The specimen was unsorted PBMCs, collected 4.4 years after starting antiretroviral therapy. The V call is TRBV10-2, the J call TRBJ2-3; 9 bases are a match to TRBD2. The clonotype originates from a man under 40 with HIV. CDR3 nucleotide sequence: TGCGCCAGCAGTGAACAGGGCGGGAGGGCCTATTTGGCCGATACGCAGTATTTT. Protein: CASSEQGGRAYLADTQYF.